The T cell receptor (beta chain) described here comes from a study of T cell repertoires in cytomegalovirus infection. About the study: Indicated by public TCR beta signatures were CMV infection and matching HLA type.

TCRdb called the reads again in MiXCR, with one record for every CDR3 protein. The sample has roughly 500,000 distinct CDR3 sequences; 15% to 20% are singletons. This clonotype was seen at least ten times. As yet, its antigen is unknown. V was pared by 6 bases and J by 10 bases, with 7 bases of the junction left unmatched. The CDR3 totals 13 residues. Study-wide results and limits: CMV-specific HLA-C-restricted TCR beta clonotypes dominated the ex vivo response. People with CMV and the relevant HLA were identified by cumulative public TCR beta family frequency.

Sequenced: CD8+ T cells from PBMCs. The chain couples TRBV12-3 or TRBV12-4 to TRBJ1-1; 11 bases are shared with TRBD1. This receptor was taken from a human donor in good health (CMV status not recorded). Some clones in this sample may be carry-over from other donors' samples. In nucleotides, the CDR3 is TGTGCCAGCAGAGGACAGGGGGCTAGAGGAGCTTTCTTT. Residues: CASRGQGARGAFF.